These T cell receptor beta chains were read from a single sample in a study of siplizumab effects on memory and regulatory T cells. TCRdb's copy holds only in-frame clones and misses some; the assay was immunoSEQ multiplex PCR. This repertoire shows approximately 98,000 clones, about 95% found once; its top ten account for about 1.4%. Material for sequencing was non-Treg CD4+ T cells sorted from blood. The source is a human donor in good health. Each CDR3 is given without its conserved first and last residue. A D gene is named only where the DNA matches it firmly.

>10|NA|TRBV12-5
ASGSPLSEQF
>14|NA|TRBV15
ATSKTRIAANNEQF
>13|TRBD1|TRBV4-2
ASSYLGQGDQPQH
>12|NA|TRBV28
ASSLLDGFYGYT
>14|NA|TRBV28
ASRRGLISSYNEQF
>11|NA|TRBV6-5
ASSELATETQY
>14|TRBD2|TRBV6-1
ASSERSSGFYNEQF
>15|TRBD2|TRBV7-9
ASSPGTSGSVDNEQF
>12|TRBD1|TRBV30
AWSVTGGRNIQY
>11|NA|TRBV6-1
ASKQSVSTEAF
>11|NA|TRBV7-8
ASSLLDGGEQY
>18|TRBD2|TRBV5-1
ASSLGIGRASGAGNNEQF
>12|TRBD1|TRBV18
ASRDRDYYQGYT
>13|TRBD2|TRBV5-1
ASTPGTSGTGELF
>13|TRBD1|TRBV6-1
ASRDRLTSNQPQH
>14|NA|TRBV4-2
ASSQVGEGYGYIQY
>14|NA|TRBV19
ASSIPFRVAKNIQY
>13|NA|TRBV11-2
ASSLVRGLTRQQY
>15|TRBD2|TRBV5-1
ASSLPQTSGPTGELF
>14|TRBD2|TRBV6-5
ASSSRTSGPYNEQF
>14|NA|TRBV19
ASSGYDAPAKNIQY
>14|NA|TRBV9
ASSVGLEGPTYEQY
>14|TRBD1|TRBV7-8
ASSPFGGTGNTEAF
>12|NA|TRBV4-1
ASSQDGVRYEQY
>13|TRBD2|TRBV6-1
ASRGRAELIHEQY
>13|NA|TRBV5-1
ASSLASGVGNTIY
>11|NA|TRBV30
AWSSGVTYEQY
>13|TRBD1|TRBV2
ASSEIQGTAGELF
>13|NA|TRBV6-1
ASRTLIRENTEAF
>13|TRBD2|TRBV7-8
ASSLSGSLYNEQF
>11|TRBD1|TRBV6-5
ASSLTGNYGYT
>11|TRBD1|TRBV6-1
ASSTGERGTQY
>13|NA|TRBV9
ASSVATGSVYEQY
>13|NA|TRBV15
ATSMRKTLNTEAF
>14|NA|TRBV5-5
ASSLAYSSQNQPQH
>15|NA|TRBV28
ASSPRLGGRGNQPQH
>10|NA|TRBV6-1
ASSRLRDTQY
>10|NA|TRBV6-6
ASSPRNQPQH
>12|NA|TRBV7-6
ASSLAEGMETQY
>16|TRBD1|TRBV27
ASSLEGVTGKGGRAQH
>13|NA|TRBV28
ASSFAGQPIYEQY